A single T cell receptor (beta chain) is shown here with its context. Libraries were prepared by immunoSEQ multiplex PCR; TCRdb keeps only in-frame clonotypes and omits some of them. Counted here are roughly 190,000 clones, around 90% occurring once; the ten biggest clones make up approximately 1.8%. The sample originates from a study of control samples from healthy donors and cancer patients. Germline V gene sequence: CDR1 GTSNPN, CDR2 SVGIG (reference sequence). The length of the CDR3 is 17 residues. Germline trimming cut 0 bases from V and 1 base from J; bases unmatched to any gene: 11. Sample: blood. This TCR came from a man aged 30 to 45 in good health. The V call is TRBV30, the J call TRBJ1-1; 7 nucleotides align to TRBD1. In nucleotides, the CDR3 is TGTGCCTGGAGTGTACTGCGGAGGGGGCACGCGAACACTGAAGCTTTCTTT. Translated, it gives CAWSVLRRGHANTEAFF.